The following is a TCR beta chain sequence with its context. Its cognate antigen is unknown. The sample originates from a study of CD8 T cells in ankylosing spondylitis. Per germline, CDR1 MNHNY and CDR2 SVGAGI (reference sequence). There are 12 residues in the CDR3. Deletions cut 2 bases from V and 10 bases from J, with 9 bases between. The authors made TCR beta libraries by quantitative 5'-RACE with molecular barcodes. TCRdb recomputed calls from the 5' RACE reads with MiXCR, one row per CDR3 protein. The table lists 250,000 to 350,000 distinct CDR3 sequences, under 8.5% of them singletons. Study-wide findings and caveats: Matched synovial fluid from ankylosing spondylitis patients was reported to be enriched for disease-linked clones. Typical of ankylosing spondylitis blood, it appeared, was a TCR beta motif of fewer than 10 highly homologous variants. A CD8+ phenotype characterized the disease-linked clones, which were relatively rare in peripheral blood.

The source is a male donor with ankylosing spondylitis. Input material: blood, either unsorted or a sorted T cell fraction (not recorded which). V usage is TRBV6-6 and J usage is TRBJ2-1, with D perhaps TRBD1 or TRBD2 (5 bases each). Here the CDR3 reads CASSYEGREQFF. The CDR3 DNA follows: TGTGCCAGCAGTTACGAGGGACGCGAGCAGTTCTTC.